This T cell receptor beta chain derives from a study of shared clonotypes between healthy human individuals. This clone has a handful of counts. Germline V gene lookup returns CDR1 SGHDN and CDR2 FVKESK. The CDR3 is 16 amino acids. V gave up 1 base and J gave up 4 bases, with 16 bases separating them. A deep-level run was used for the assay. Every immunoSEQ plate was one replicate of a subset's evenly spread DNA. Generated by immunoSEQ multiplex PCR, the TCRdb table keeps only in-frame clones and is missing some. The data show about half a million clones, approximately 85% seen once. Material: PBMCs. The sequence was obtained from a woman between 40 and 55 years old in good health. Some clones in this sample may be carry-over from other donors' samples. The V and J genes are TRBV14 and TRBJ1-1, with unresolved D. This chain's CDR3 is CASSQVGVGRATEAFF. Here the CDR3 DNA reads TGTGCCAGCAGCCAAGTTGGTGTCGGCCGAGCCACTGAAGCTTTCTTT. Together with reference TRBV14 and TRBJ1-1, the CDR3 gives the full variable domain: EAGVTQFPSHSVIEKGQTVTLRCDPISGHDNLYWYRRVMGKEIKFLLHFVKESKQDESGMPNNRFLAERTGGTYSTLKVQPAELEDSGVYFCASSQVGVGRATEAFFGQGTRLTVV.